A single sample is the source of the 14 T cell receptor beta chains below, sequenced in a study of human T cells and chemical hapten exposure. Sequencing started from total RNA isolated from unfractionated whole blood. TCRdb fed the 5' RACE reads into MiXCR, producing one record per CDR3 protein. Of 110,000 to 150,000 distinct CDR3 sequences listed, 3.5% to 5% were seen once; the top ten hold under 1.5%. Receptors were obtained from a female donor in good health.

This clonotype was found a few times. This chain joins TRBV11-2 and TRBJ2-5, with TRBD1 matching over 7 bases. Germline V gene lookup returns CDR1 SGHAT and CDR2 FQNNGV. The CDR3 runs 14 residues. Trimming cost V 2 bases and J 5 bases; bases outside gene matches: 5. The CDR3 loop reads CASSLPGGFETQYF. The CDR3 region has the DNA TGTGCCAGCAGCTTACCAGGGGGTTTCGAGACCCAGTACTTC.

This clonotype was observed many times. The rearrangement uses TRBV2 and TRBJ1-1; a weak D match, TRBD1 (5 bases). Trimming took off 6 bases at V and 1 base at J, with 18 bases between the two ends. Germline lookup yields CDR1 SNHLY and CDR2 FYNNEI. This CDR3 contains 16 residues. The CDR3 reads CASRESTHRKNTEAFF. As DNA, the CDR3 is TGTGCCAGCAGAGAATCTACCCACAGGAAGAACACTGAAGCTTTCTTT.

In its sample, this clonotype was seen many times. The chain is built from TRBV5-1 and TRBJ2-1; the match to TRBD2 covers 9 bases. The CDR3 sequence is 20 residues long. Looked up from germline, CDR1 is SGHRS and CDR2 is YFSETQ. V gave up 4 bases and J gave up 3 bases; unmatched junction bases: 20. The CDR3 bases are TGCGCCAGCAGCGCCGGCCGCGGGGGGGCCGAGAGGGTCAGCTACAATGAGCAGTTCTTC. It encodes CASSAGRGGAERVSYNEQFF.

This clonotype showed up just a few times. This chain uses TRBV5-4 with TRBJ1-1; D gene uncertain. V was shortened by 3 bases and J by 9 bases, with 15 bases between the two germline ends. The CDR3 has 13 amino acids. The germline gives CDR1 SGHNT, CDR2 YYREEE (reference sequence). Here the CDR3 reads CASSWSKGSQAFF. The CDR3 DNA reads as TGTGCCAGCAGCTGGAGTAAGGGCTCTCAAGCTTTCTTT.

This clonotype was counted ten times or more. The V gene is TRBV20-1, the J gene TRBJ1-1; no definite D call. The CDR3 spans 14 residues. The ends were cut back, 2 bases at V and 1 base at J, with 11 bases in the middle. CDR1 and CDR2 (germline): DFQATT, SNEGSKA (reference sequence). CDR3 amino acids: CSARRGVQNTEAFF. In DNA, the CDR3 is TGCAGTGCTAGACGCGGGGTTCAGAACACTGAAGCTTTCTTT.

This clonotype was recorded a few times. The genes are TRBV9 and TRBJ2-2, with 7 bases identical to TRBD1. V lost 4 bases, J lost 8 bases, and 14 bases stayed unmatched. The CDR3 contains 16 residues. Germline CDR1 reads SGDLS; CDR2 reads YYNGEE. CDR3 amino acids: CASSPEGNRGGGELFF. The CDR3, as DNA: TGTGCCAGCAGCCCAGAAGGAAACAGGGGTGGGGGGGAGCTGTTTTTT.

This clonotype was observed at least ten times. CDR3 DNA: TGCAGTGCTAGAGACGGACGGTTTAATGAAAAACTGTTTTTT. This gives the protein CSARDGRFNEKLFF. The V call is TRBV20-1, the J call TRBJ1-4; D is unresolved. CDR1 DFQATT and CDR2 SNEGSKA come from the germline V gene (reference sequence). Between the trimmed V and J ends, which lost 0 bases and 4 bases, there was a span of 9 bases. CDR3 length: 14 residues.

The sample holds many counts of this clonotype. The J gene is TRBJ2-5, the V gene TRBV5-1; 11 bases agree with TRBD1. The junction had 6 bases not matched to a gene; V was cut back by 4 bases and J by 4 bases. CDR1 SGHRS and CDR2 YFSETQ come from the germline V gene. This CDR3 is 15 amino acids long. CDR3 in DNA: TGCGCCAGCAGCCCTGGACAGGGGGCTTCAGAGACCCAGTACTTC. Translating gives CASSPGQGASETQYF. The complete variable domain, with remaining parts taken from reference TRBV5-1 and TRBJ2-5, reads KAGVTQTPRYLIKTRGQQVTLSCSPISGHRSVSWYQQTPGQGLQFLFEYFSETQRNKGNFPGRFSGRQFSNSRSEMNVSTLELGDSALYLCASSPGQGASETQYFGPGTRLLVL.

This clonotype occurred many times. The V gene is TRBV7-3, the J gene TRBJ1-2; weak D call: TRBD1 (6 bases). This CDR3 is built from 15 residues. With 1 base removed from V and 13 bases from J, the gap between germline ends came to 22 bases. Germline CDR1 and CDR2: SGHTA and FQGTGA. CDR3: CASSLMGGRAPSVTF. The CDR3 region has the DNA TGTGCCAGCAGCTTAATGGGGGGCAGGGCGCCCTCCGTCACCTTC.

The CDR3 spells CASSFRGNTEAFF. In nucleotides, the CDR3 is TGTGCCAGCAGCTTCAGGGGGAACACTGAAGCTTTCTTT. The genes are TRBV7-9 and TRBJ1-1; D possibly corresponds to TRBD1 (6 bases). The CDR3 contains 13 residues. Trimming took off 3 bases at V and 1 base at J, with 6 bases between the two ends. Germline V gene sequence: CDR1 SEHNR, CDR2 FQNEAQ (reference sequence).

This clonotype was detected a few times. CDR3 bases: TGTGCCATCAGTGAGTCGATTAGCGGGGGGGCGGGTTCCTACAATGAGCAGTTCTTC. This sequence encodes CAISESISGGAGSYNEQFF. The rearrangement uses TRBV10-3 and TRBJ2-1, with TRBD2 matching over 11 bases. The CDR3 loop spans 19 amino acids. V trimming: 0 bases; J trimming: 1 base; junction bases outside the gene matches: 8. Germline CDR1 ENHRY, CDR2 SYGVKD.

This clonotype occurred many times. This chain links TRBV2 with TRBJ1-2, with 7 bases that match TRBD1. V lost 6 bases and J lost 3; bases outside the gene matches: 4. CDR3 size: 13 residues. CDR1 and CDR2 (germline): SNHLY, FYNNEI. The CDR3 bases are TGTGCCAGCAGCTTCGGGACAGACTATGGCTACACCTTC. It yields the protein CASSFGTDYGYTF. Together with reference TRBV2 and TRBJ1-2, the CDR3 gives the full variable domain: EPEVTQTPSHQVTQMGQEVILRCVPISNHLYFYWYRQILGQKVEFLVSFYNNEISEKSEIFDDQFSVERPDGSNFTLKIRSTKLEDSAMYFCASSFGTDYGYTFGSGTRLTVV.

This clonotype appeared many times. This rearrangement joins TRBV2 to TRBJ1-5; TRBD1 might be the D (5 bases). The V gene's germline CDR1 is SNHLY and CDR2 FYNNEI. With 7 bases removed from V and 7 bases from J, the gap between germline ends came to 17 bases. CDR3 length equals 14 residues. CDR3 region: CASNPTVGNQPQHF. As DNA, the CDR3 is TGTGCCAGCAACCCGACAGTAGGGAACCAGCCCCAGCATTTT.

The sample holds many counts of this clonotype. This rearrangement joins TRBV5-6 to TRBJ2-3; D might be TRBD1 (6 bases). This CDR3 contains 14 residues. V was clipped by 4 bases and J by 2 bases, with 11 bases between them. The germline V gene encodes CDR1 SGHDT and CDR2 YYEEEE. The CDR3, as DNA: TGTGCCAGCAGCCAGGGGCCTTACACAGATACGCAGTATTTT. This gives the protein CASSQGPYTDTQYF.